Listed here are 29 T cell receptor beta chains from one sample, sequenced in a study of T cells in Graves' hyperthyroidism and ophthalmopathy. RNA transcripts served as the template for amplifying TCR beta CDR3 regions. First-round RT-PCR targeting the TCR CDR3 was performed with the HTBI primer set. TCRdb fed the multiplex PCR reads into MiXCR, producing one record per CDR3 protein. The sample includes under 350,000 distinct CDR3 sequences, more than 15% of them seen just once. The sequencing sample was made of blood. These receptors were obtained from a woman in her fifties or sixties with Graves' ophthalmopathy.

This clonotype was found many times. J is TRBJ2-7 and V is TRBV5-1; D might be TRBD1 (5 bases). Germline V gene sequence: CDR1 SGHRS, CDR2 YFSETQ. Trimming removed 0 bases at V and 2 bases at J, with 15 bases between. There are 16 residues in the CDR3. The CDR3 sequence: CASSLGPQASAYEQYF. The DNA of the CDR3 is TGCGCCAGCAGCTTGGGGCCACAGGCAAGCGCCTACGAGCAGTACTTC.

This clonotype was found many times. In nucleotides, the CDR3 is TGCAGCGTTGGCGGCAGGGTTATGACAGATACGCAGTATTTT. This gives the protein CSVGGRVMTDTQYF. This chain links TRBV29-1 with TRBJ2-3, with a possible D match to TRBD1 (5 bases). Germline CDR1 reads SQVTM; CDR2 reads ANQGSEA. The CDR3 totals 14 residues. V was pared by 4 bases and J by 3 bases, with 14 bases between.

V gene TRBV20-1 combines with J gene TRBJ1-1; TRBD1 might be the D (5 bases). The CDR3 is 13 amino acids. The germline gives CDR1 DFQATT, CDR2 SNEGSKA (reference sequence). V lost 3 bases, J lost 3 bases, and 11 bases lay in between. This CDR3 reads CSARETDYTEAFF. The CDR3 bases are TGCAGTGCTAGGGAGACAGACTACACTGAAGCTTTCTTT.

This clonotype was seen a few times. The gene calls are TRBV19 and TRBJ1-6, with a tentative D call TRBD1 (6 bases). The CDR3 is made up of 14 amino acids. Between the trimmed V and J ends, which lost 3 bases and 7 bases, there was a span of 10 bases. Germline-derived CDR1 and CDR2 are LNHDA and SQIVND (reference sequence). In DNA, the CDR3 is TGTGCCAGTAGTATCTCTGGGGGCAATTCACCCCTCCACTTT. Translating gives CASSISGGNSPLHF. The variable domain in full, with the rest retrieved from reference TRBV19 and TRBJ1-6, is DGGITQSPKYLFRKEGQNVTLSCEQNLNHDAMYWYRQDPGQGLRLIYYSQIVNDFQKGDIAEGYSVSREKKESFPLTVTSAQKNPTAFYLCASSISGGNSPLHFGNGTRLTVT.

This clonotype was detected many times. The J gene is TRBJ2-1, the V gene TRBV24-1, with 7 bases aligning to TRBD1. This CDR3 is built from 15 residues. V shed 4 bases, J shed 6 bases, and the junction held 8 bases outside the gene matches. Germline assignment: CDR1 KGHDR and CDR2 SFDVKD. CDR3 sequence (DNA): TGTGCCACCAGTGAGAACAGGGGTATACGCAATGAGCAGTTCTTC. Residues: CATSENRGIRNEQFF.

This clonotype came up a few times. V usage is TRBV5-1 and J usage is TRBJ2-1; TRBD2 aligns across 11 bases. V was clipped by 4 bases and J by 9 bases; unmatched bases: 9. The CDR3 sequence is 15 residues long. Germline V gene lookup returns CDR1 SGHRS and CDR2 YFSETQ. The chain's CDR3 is CASSLQTSGESEQFF. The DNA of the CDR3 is TGCGCCAGCAGCCTGCAGACTAGCGGGGAGTCTGAGCAGTTCTTC. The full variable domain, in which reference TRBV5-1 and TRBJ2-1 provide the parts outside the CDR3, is KAGVTQTPRYLIKTRGQQVTLSCSPISGHRSVSWYQQTPGQGLQFLFEYFSETQRNKGNFPGRFSGRQFSNSRSEMNVSTLELGDSALYLCASSLQTSGESEQFFGPGTRLTVL.

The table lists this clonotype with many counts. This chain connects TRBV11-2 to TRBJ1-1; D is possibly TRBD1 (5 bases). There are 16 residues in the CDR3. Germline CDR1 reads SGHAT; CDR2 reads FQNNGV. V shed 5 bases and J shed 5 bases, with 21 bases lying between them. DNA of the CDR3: TGTGCCAGCAGCCGATCGTCTGGGGGATCAGTGACTGAAGCTTTCTTT. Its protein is CASSRSSGGSVTEAFF.

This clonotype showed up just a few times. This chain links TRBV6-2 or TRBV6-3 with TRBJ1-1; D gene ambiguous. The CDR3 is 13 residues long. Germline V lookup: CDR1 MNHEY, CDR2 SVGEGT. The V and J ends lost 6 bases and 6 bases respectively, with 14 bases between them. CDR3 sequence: CASSPRASAEAFF. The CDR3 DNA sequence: TGTGCCAGCAGCCCCCGGGCTAGTGCTGAAGCTTTCTTT.

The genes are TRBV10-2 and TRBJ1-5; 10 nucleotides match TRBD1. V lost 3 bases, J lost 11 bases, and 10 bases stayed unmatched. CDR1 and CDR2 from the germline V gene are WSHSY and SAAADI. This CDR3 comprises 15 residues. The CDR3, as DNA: TGCGCCAGCAGTGAACCTGGACAGGGGGGAGTGGCCCAGCATTTT. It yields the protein CASSEPGQGGVAQHF.

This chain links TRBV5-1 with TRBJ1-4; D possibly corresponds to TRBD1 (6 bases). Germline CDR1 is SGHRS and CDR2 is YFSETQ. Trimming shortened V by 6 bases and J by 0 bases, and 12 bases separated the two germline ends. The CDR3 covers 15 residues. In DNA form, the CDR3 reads TGCGCCAGCAAGGAACAGGGTTCAACTAATGAAAAACTGTTTTTT. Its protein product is CASKEQGSTNEKLFF.

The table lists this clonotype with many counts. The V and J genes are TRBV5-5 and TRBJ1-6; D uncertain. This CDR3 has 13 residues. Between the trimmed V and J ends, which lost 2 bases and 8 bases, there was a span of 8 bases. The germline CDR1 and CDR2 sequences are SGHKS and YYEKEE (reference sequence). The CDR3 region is CASSFRADSPLHF. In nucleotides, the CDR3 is TGTGCCAGCAGCTTTAGGGCAGATTCACCCCTCCACTTT.

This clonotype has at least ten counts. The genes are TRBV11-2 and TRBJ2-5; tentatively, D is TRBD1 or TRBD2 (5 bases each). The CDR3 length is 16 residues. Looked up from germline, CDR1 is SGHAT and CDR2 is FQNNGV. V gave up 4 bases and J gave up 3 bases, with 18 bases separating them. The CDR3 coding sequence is TGTGCCAGCAGCTCACTTGGGACGGCGGGTAAAGAGACCCAGTACTTC. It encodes CASSSLGTAGKETQYF.

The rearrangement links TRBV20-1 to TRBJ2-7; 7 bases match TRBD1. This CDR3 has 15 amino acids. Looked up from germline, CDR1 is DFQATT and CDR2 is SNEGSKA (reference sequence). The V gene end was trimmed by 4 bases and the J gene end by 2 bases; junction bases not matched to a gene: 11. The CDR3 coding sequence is TGCAGTGCTACGACTGGACAGGTCCGGACCTACGAGCAGTACTTC. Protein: CSATTGQVRTYEQYF.

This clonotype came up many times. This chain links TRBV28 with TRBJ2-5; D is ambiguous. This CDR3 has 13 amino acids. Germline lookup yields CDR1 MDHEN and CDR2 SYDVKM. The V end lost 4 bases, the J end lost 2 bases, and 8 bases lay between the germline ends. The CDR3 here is CASSSSAQETQYF. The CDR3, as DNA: TGTGCCAGCAGTTCTTCCGCACAAGAGACCCAGTACTTC.

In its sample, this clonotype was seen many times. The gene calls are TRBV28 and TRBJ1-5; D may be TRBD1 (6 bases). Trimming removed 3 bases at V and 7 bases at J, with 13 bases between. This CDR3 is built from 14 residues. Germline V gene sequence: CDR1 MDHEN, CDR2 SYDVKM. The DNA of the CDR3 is TGTGCCAGCAGTTTTGGCACAGGGCAGCAGCCCCAGCATTTT. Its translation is CASSFGTGQQPQHF. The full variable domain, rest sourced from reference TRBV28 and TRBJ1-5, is DVKVTQSSRYLVKRTGEKVFLECVQDMDHENMFWYRQDPGLGLRLIYFSYDVKMKEKGDIPEGYSVSREKKERFSLILESASTNQTSMYLCASSFGTGQQPQHFGDGTRLSIL.

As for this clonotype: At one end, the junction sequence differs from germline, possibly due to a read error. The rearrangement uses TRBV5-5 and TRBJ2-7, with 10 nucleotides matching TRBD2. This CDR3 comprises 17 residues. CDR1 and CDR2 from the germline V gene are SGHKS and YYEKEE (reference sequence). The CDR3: CASSLGLAARSSYEQYF. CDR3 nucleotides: TGCGCCAGCAGCCTCGGACTAGCGGCCAGGAGCTCCTACGAGCAGTACTTC.

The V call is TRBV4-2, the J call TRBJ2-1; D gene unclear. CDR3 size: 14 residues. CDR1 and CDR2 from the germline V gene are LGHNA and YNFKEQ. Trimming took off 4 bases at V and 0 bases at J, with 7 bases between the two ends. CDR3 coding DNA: TGTGCCAGCAGCCGCGAGTTCTCCTACAATGAGCAGTTCTTC. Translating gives CASSREFSYNEQFF.

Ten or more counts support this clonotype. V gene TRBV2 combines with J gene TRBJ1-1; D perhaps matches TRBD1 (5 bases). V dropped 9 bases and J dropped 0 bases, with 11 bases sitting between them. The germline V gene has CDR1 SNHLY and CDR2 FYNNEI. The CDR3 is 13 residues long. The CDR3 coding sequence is TGTGCCAGTGCTAAGACAGTGAACACTGAAGCTTTCTTT. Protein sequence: CASAKTVNTEAFF.

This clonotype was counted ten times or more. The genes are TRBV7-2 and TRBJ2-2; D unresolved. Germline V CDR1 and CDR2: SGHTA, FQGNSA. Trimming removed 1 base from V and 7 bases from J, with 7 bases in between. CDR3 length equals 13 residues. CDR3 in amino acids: CASSLVQFGELFF. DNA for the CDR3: TGTGCCAGCAGCTTAGTCCAATTCGGGGAGCTGTTTTTT.

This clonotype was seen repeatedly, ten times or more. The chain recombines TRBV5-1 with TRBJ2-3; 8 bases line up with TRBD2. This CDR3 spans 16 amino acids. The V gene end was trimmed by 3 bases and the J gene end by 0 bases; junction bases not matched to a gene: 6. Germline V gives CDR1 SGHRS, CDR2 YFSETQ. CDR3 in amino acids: CASSSRLATSTDTQYF. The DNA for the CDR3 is TGCGCCAGCAGCTCAAGACTAGCGACTAGCACAGATACGCAGTATTTT. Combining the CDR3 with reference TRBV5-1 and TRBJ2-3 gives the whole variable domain KAGVTQTPRYLIKTRGQQVTLSCSPISGHRSVSWYQQTPGQGLQFLFEYFSETQRNKGNFPGRFSGRQFSNSRSEMNVSTLELGDSALYLCASSSRLATSTDTQYFGPGTRLTVL.

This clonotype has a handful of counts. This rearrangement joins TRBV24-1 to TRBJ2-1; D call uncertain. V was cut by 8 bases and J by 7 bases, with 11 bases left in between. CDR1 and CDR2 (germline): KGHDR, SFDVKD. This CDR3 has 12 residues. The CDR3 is CATKNGFNEQFF. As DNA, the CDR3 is TGTGCCACCAAGAACGGGTTTAATGAGCAGTTCTTC.

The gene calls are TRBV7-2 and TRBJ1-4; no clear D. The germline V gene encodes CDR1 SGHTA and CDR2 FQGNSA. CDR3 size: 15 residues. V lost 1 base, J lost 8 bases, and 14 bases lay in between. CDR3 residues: CASSLVGSGNEKLFF. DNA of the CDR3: TGTGCCAGCAGCTTAGTTGGGTCGGGGAACGAAAAACTGTTTTTT.

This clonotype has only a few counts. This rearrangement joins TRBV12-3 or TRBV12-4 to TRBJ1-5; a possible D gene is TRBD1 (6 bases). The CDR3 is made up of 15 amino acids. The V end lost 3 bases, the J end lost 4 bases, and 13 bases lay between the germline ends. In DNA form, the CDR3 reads TGTGCCAGCAGTTTTGCTTCCGGGACAAATCAGCCCCAGCATTTT. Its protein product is CASSFASGTNQPQHF.

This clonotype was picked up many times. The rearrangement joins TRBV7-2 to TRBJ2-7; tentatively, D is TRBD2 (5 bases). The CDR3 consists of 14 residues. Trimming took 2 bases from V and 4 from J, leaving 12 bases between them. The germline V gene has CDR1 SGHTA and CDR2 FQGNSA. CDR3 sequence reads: CASSLIRESYEQYF. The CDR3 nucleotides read TGTGCCAGCAGCTTAATCCGGGAATCGTACGAGCAGTACTTC.

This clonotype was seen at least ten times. CDR3 amino acids: CAISVEGGPYNEQFF. The CDR3 nucleotides are TGTGCCATCAGTGTTGAGGGTGGGCCCTACAATGAGCAGTTCTTC. V and J are TRBV10-3 and TRBJ2-1; a possible D gene is TRBD2 (5 bases). V dropped 4 bases and J dropped 2 bases, with 12 bases sitting between them. The CDR3 has 15 amino acids. Per germline, CDR1 ENHRY and CDR2 SYGVKD.

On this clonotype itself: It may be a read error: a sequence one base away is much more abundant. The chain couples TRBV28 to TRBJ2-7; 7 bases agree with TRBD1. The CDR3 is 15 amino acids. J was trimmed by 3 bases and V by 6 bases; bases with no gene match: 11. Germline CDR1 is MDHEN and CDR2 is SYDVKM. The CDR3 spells CASRPDRTGIYEQYF. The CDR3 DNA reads TGTGCCAGCAGGCCCGATAGGACAGGCATCTACGAGCAGTACTTC.

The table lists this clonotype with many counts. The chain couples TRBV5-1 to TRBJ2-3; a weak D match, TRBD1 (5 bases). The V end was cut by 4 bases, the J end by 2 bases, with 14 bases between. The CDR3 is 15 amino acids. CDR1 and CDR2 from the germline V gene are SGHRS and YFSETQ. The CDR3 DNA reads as TGCGCCAGCAGCGTCCCAAAAGGACACACAGATACGCAGTATTTT. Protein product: CASSVPKGHTDTQYF.

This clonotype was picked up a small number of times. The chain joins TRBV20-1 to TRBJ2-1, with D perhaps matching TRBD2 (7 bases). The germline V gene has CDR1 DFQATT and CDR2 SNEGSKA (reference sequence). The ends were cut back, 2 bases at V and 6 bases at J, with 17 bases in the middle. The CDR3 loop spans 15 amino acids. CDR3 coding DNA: TGCAGTGCTAGACCAATGGCGGGGGCCCTCAATGAGCAGTTCTTC. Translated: CSARPMAGALNEQFF.

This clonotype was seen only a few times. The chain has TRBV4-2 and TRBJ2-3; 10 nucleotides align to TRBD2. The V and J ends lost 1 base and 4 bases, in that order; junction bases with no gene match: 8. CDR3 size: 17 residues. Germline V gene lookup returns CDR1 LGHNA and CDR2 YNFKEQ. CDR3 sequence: CASSQGDSGGTADTQYF. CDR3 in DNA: TGTGCCAGCAGCCAAGGTGATAGCGGGGGGACCGCAGATACGCAGTATTTT.